This is a list of T cell receptor beta chains from one sample in a study of response to subunit inactivated influenza vaccine. TCRdb re-derived calls from the RT-PCR reads in MiXCR, one entry per CDR3 protein. Among roughly 170,000 distinct CDR3 sequences listed, around 8.8% were seen once. The source was non-naive T cells sorted from PBMCs, collected on the day of vaccination. The receptors originated from a man aged 45-65 years who received an inactivated influenza vaccine. Both conserved end residues are part of each CDR3. The order of the fields is D gene, clone size, J gene, V gene, CDR3 DNA, CDR3 protein. A D gene is named only where the DNA matches it firmly. The size of a clone is reported for some rows only, either as once, few or many, or as a class for expanded clones.

>TRBD1|few|TRBJ1-2|TRBV4-3
TGCGCCAGCAGCCAATCGGGACAGGGGGTCTATGGCTACACCTTC
CASSQSGQGVYGYTF
>TRBD1|NA|TRBJ1-4|TRBV7-2
TGTGCCAGCAGCTCTTCCGGGACAGGGCGTGAAAAACTGTTTTTT
CASSSSGTGREKLFF
>TRBD1|few|TRBJ2-7|TRBV6-1
TGTGCCAGCAGTCCTTACAGGGGTACCTACGAGCAGTACTTC
CASSPYRGTYEQYF
>NA|NA|TRBJ2-1|TRBV24-1
TGTGCCACCAGTGATGCCCGCGGGGCGAATGAGCAGTTCTTC
CATSDARGANEQFF
>NA|many|TRBJ1-6|TRBV15
TGTGCCACCAGCAGAGATACCGGACGAAGTTCGAATTCACCCCTCCACTTT
CATSRDTGRSSNSPLHF
>NA|many|TRBJ1-5|TRBV15
TGTGCCACCAGCAGAGAACAAATCAGCCAGCCCCAGCATTTT
CATSREQISQPQHF
>NA|many|TRBJ2-7|TRBV3-1
TGTGCCAGCAGCCAACAAGGAGTGACGGGCTACGAGCAGTACTTC
CASSQQGVTGYEQYF
>TRBD2|few|TRBJ2-1|TRBV6-1
TGTGCCAGCAGTGCAGCGGGAAGCTACAATGAGCAGTTCTTC
CASSAAGSYNEQFF
>TRBD2|NA|TRBJ2-3|TRBV4-1
TGCGCCAGCAGCCCCGGACTAGTTGGCACAGATACGCAGTATTTT
CASSPGLVGTDTQYF
>NA|few|TRBJ1-1|TRBV5-1
TGCGCCAGCAGGAATGGGGTGAACACTGAAGCTTTCTTT
CASRNGVNTEAFF
>NA|few|TRBJ2-3|TRBV7-2
TGTGCCAGCAGCCGGATAGGTCCAGATACGCAGTATTTT
CASSRIGPDTQYF
>NA|few|TRBJ1-5|TRBV28
TGTGCCAGCAGTTCGTTAAAGGGGAGCGGCAATCAGCCCCAGCATTTT
CASSSLKGSGNQPQHF
>NA|many|TRBJ1-2|TRBV5-1
TGCGCCAGCCACGACCCGGCTTATGGCTACACCTTC
CASHDPAYGYTF
>NA|NA|TRBJ2-1|TRBV11-3
TGTGCCAGCAGCTTAGATGGAGTATACAATGAGCAGTTCTTC
CASSLDGVYNEQFF
>NA|NA|TRBJ1-2|TRBV28
TGTGCCAGCGCGACAAGAAACTATGGCTACACCTTC
CASATRNYGYTF
>NA|few|TRBJ2-1|TRBV28
TGTGCCAGCAGTTTACCACATGGTCTCAATGAGCAGTTCTTC
CASSLPHGLNEQFF
>NA|few|TRBJ1-2|TRBV20-1
TGCAGTGACAGACGGACTAACTATGGCTACACCTTC
CSDRRTNYGYTF
>TRBD2|few|TRBJ2-2|TRBV20-1
TGCAGTGCTAGAGATTTTGCAGCGGGAGGGCAGACCGGGGAGCTGTTTTTT
CSARDFAAGGQTGELFF
>NA|NA|TRBJ1-1|TRBV20-1
TGCAGTGCTAAAACGGGACACTTGAACACTGAAGCTTTCTTT
CSAKTGHLNTEAFF
>TRBD1|NA|TRBJ2-2|TRBV11-2
TGTGCCAGCAGCTTACAGGGACAGCAGACCGGGGAGCTGTTTTTT
CASSLQGQQTGELFF
>TRBD1|few|TRBJ2-3|TRBV6-1
TGTGCCAGCAGTGAAAATACAGGGGGAACAGATACGCAGTATTTT
CASSENTGGTDTQYF
>NA|NA|TRBJ1-1|TRBV28
TGTGCCAGCAGTTTGTTAGGAGGTGAAGCTTTCTTT
CASSLLGGEAFF
>TRBD2|many|TRBJ2-3|TRBV6-2/TRBV6-3
TGTGCCAGCAAGGCTAGCGGACCCACAGATACGCAGTATTTT
CASKASGPTDTQYF
>NA|many|TRBJ2-7|TRBV2
TGTGCCAGCAGGGTAGTAGGGGGAAACTACGAGCAGTACTTC
CASRVVGGNYEQYF